One TCR beta chain is described in this entry. This entry comes from a study of T cell responses to AZD1222 COVID-19 vaccine. Germline CDR1 and CDR2: MNHEY and SVGAGI. The CDR3 spans 14 residues. The V end lost 8 bases, the J end lost 7 bases, and 15 bases lay between the germline ends. Sequenced by immunoSEQ multiplex PCR; TCRdb stores in-frame clones only, minus some. This table holds 25,000 to 35,000 clones, over 85% found once. This material consisted of peripheral blood, taken on day 0 of AZD1222 vaccination. The chain employs TRBV6-5 and TRBJ1-6; D may be TRBD1 (5 bases). The sequence was obtained from an adult in good health. The CDR3 spells CASALGPQNSPLHF. CDR3 nucleotides: TGTGCCAGCGCGTTGGGACCCCAAAATTCACCCCTCCACTTT.